Given below is one T cell receptor (beta chain) in context. Its antigen is unidentified. The repertoire was sequenced with immunoSEQ multiplex PCR; TCRdb's copy has only in-frame clones and lacks some. The sample has about 59,000 clones, about 94% seen once. The data stem from a study of graft-versus-host responses after intestinal transplantation. The overall study: All recipients were given anti-thymocyte globulin induction, and tacrolimus and steroids were then administered for 3 to 4 years.

General study results and limits: Early post-transplant HvG declines showed an association with peak circulating GvH clone levels. Elevated graft-versus-host to host-versus-graft clonal ratios in allografts were recorded for patients with graft-donor T cell macrochimerism. Recipient marrow showed GvH clones, some seen first in ileum or blood.

The sequence came from a human donor who was the organ donor for an intestinal transplant. This material consisted of unstimulated CD4+ T cells sorted from spleen or lymph node cells, taken before transplant.

The CDR3 DNA reads as TGTGCCAGTAACAAGGGGGGCTCCTACGAGCAGTACTTC. Translation gives CASNKGGSYEQYF. This chain connects TRBV19 to TRBJ2-7; D is possibly TRBD1 or TRBD2 (6 bases each). Germline CDR1 is LNHDA and CDR2 is SQIVND (reference sequence). Trimming removed 7 bases at V and 0 bases at J, with 10 bases between. There are 13 residues in the CDR3.